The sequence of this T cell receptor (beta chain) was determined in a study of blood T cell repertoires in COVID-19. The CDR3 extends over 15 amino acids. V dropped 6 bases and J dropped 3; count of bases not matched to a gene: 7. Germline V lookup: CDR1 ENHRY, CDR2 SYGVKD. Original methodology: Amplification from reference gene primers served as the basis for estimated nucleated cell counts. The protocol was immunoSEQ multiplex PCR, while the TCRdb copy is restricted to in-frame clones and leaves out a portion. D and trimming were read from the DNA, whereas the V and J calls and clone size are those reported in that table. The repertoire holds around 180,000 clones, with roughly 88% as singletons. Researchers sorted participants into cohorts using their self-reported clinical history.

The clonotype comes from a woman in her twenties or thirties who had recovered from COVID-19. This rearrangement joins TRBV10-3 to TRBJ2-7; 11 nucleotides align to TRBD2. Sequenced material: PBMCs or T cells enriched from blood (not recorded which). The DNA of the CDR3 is TGTGCCATCAGCGAAAGGGGACTAGCGGACTACGAGCAGTACTTC. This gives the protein CAISERGLADYEQYF.